Listed below are T cell receptor beta chains from one sample, sequenced in a study of T-cell memory formation after mild COVID-19. MiXCR was run by TCRdb on the 5' RACE reads, yielding one entry per CDR3 protein. The table lists about 320,000 distinct CDR3 sequences, more than 13% of them singletons. Source material: PBMCs or a T cell subset sorted from them (not recorded which). The receptors were sampled from a young man who had mild COVID-19 (a few samples of this study predate the infection). Cell type and time point are not known. CDR3s include the opening cysteine and the closing phenylalanine or tryptophan. Each record gives: D gene, clone size, J gene, V gene, CDR3 DNA, CDR3 protein. A D gene is named only where the DNA matches it firmly. Rows may omit the clone size; those that give it use once, few, many or a size class.

d_call: .
clone_size: .
j_call: TRBJ1-2
v_call: TRBV23-1
cdr3_nt: TGCGCCAGCAGTCAGCCTTATGGCTACACCTTC
cdr3_aa: CASSQPYGYTF

d_call: TRBD1
clone_size: few
j_call: TRBJ2-3
v_call: TRBV6-5
cdr3_nt: TGTGCCAGCAGTTCACGGGACAGCGGATACACAGATACGCAGTATTTT
cdr3_aa: CASSSRDSGYTDTQYF

d_call: .
clone_size: few
j_call: TRBJ1-1
v_call: TRBV21-1
cdr3_nt: TGTGCCAGCAGCAACCGGACAGGGGGACGGGGGACTGAAGCTTTCTTT
cdr3_aa: CASSNRTGGRGTEAFF

d_call: .
clone_size: .
j_call: TRBJ1-4
v_call: TRBV7-2
cdr3_nt: TGTGCCAGCAGCCTCCCCCCAAGTGAAAAACTGTTTTTT
cdr3_aa: CASSLPPSEKLFF

d_call: TRBD2
clone_size: .
j_call: TRBJ2-1
v_call: TRBV15
cdr3_nt: TGTGCCACCAGCAGAATAGCGGGGGGCCTTTACAATGAGCAGTTCTTC
cdr3_aa: CATSRIAGGLYNEQFF

d_call: .
clone_size: few
j_call: TRBJ1-2
v_call: TRBV18
cdr3_nt: TGTGCCAGCTCACCACGGGGCGGAACTAACTATGGCTACACCTTC
cdr3_aa: CASSPRGGTNYGYTF

d_call: TRBD2
clone_size: .
j_call: TRBJ2-5
v_call: TRBV19
cdr3_nt: TGTGCCAGTAGTAGAGGACTAGCGGGGGGCCGGGAGACCCAGTACTTC
cdr3_aa: CASSRGLAGGRETQYF

d_call: .
clone_size: .
j_call: TRBJ1-5
v_call: TRBV15
cdr3_nt: TGTGCCACCAGCAGCGGCCCGGGCCATCAGCCCCAGCATTTT
cdr3_aa: CATSSGPGHQPQHF

d_call: .
clone_size: .
j_call: TRBJ1-2
v_call: TRBV4-3
cdr3_nt: TGCGCCAGCAGCCCCCCCGGATTTGGTGATGGCTACACCTTC
cdr3_aa: CASSPPGFGDGYTF

d_call: .
clone_size: once
j_call: TRBJ2-3
v_call: TRBV24-1
cdr3_nt: TGTGCCACCAACTACCCCCGGGAACTAACGCAGTATTTT
cdr3_aa: CATNYPRELTQYF

d_call: .
clone_size: few
j_call: TRBJ1-4
v_call: TRBV7-9
cdr3_nt: TGTGCCAGCAGCGCGACAGATGTTCACCGGGATGAAAAACTGTTTTTT
cdr3_aa: CASSATDVHRDEKLFF

d_call: TRBD1
clone_size: few
j_call: TRBJ2-7
v_call: TRBV6-5
cdr3_nt: TGTGCCAGCAGTTACTCGGAGACAGGGGTTTCCCTGGCGCAGTACTTC
cdr3_aa: CASSYSETGVSLAQYF

d_call: .
clone_size: few
j_call: TRBJ1-2
v_call: TRBV20-1
cdr3_nt: TGCAGTGCTGGGTCGCCGCGACACCCATATGGCTACACCTTC
cdr3_aa: CSAGSPRHPYGYTF

d_call: TRBD1
clone_size: .
j_call: TRBJ1-2
v_call: TRBV12-3/TRBV12-4
cdr3_nt: TGTGCCAGCGGACAGGGCAGGGCTTTGGGCTACACCTTC
cdr3_aa: CASGQGRALGYTF

d_call: .
clone_size: .
j_call: TRBJ2-6
v_call: TRBV2
cdr3_nt: TGTGCCAGCAGTGAAGCGCTTAGGGATACTGGGGCCAACGTCCTGACTTTC
cdr3_aa: CASSEALRDTGANVLTF

d_call: TRBD1
clone_size: many
j_call: TRBJ2-3
v_call: TRBV7-2
cdr3_nt: TGTGCCAGCAGCTTAGCAGGGGGCCCCACAGATACGCAGTATTTT
cdr3_aa: CASSLAGGPTDTQYF

d_call: .
clone_size: .
j_call: TRBJ2-1
v_call: TRBV15
cdr3_nt: TGTGCCACCAGCAGAGATCCAGTCACGGGGAGGACCTACAATGAGCAGTTCTTC
cdr3_aa: CATSRDPVTGRTYNEQFF

d_call: .
clone_size: few
j_call: TRBJ1-1
v_call: TRBV7-3
cdr3_nt: TGTGCCAGCAGCGCGGACGCCAACACTGAAGCTTTCTTT
cdr3_aa: CASSADANTEAFF

d_call: .
clone_size: few
j_call: TRBJ1-5
v_call: TRBV28
cdr3_nt: TGTGCCAGCAGTTTTTCCCAAGGGAGACATCAGCCCCAGCATTTT
cdr3_aa: CASSFSQGRHQPQHF

d_call: .
clone_size: .
j_call: TRBJ2-5
v_call: TRBV20-1
cdr3_nt: TGCAGTGCTAGAGTCGCCCCTGGGACAAACCAAGAGACCCAGTACTTC
cdr3_aa: CSARVAPGTNQETQYF

d_call: .
clone_size: .
j_call: TRBJ1-2
v_call: TRBV9
cdr3_nt: TGTGCCAGCAGCGTGGGGACTGGGGACTATGGCTACACCTTC
cdr3_aa: CASSVGTGDYGYTF

d_call: .
clone_size: .
j_call: TRBJ2-3
v_call: TRBV4-3
cdr3_nt: TGCGCCAGCAGCCAGAAGTGGGCCCGAGTAGCGTCGGATACGCAGTATTTT
cdr3_aa: CASSQKWARVASDTQYF

d_call: .
clone_size: few
j_call: TRBJ1-1
v_call: TRBV4-1
cdr3_nt: TGCGCCAGCAGCCAACTGGGACTGACTTTCATGAACACTGAAGCTTTCTTT
cdr3_aa: CASSQLGLTFMNTEAFF

d_call: .
clone_size: many
j_call: TRBJ2-1
v_call: TRBV24-1
cdr3_nt: TGTGCCACCAGTGTCTCACACAATGAGCAGTTCTTC
cdr3_aa: CATSVSHNEQFF